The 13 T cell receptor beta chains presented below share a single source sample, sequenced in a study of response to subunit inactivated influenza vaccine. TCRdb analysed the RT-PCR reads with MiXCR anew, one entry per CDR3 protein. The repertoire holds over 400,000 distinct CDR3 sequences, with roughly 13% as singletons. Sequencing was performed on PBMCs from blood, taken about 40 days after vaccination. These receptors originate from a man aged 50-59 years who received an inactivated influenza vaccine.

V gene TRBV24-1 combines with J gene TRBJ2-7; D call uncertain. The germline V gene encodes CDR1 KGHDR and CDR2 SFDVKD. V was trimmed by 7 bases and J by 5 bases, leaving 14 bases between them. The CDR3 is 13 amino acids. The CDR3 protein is CATRKTPNDEQYF. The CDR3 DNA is TGTGCCACCAGGAAAACTCCGAACGACGAGCAGTACTTC.

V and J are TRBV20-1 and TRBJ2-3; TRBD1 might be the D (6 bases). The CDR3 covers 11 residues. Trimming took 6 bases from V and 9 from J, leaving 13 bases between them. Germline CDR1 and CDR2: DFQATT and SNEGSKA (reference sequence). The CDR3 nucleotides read TGCAGTGCCACGGGACACCCAACGCAGTATTTT. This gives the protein CSATGHPTQYF.

CDR3 region: CASSLISGANVLTF. The DNA for the CDR3 is TGTGCCAGCAGTTTGATTTCTGGGGCCAACGTCCTGACTTTC. The chain recombines TRBV12-3 or TRBV12-4 with TRBJ2-6; D unclear. V lost 3 bases to trimming and J lost 1 base, with 4 bases between them. The CDR3 has 14 amino acids.

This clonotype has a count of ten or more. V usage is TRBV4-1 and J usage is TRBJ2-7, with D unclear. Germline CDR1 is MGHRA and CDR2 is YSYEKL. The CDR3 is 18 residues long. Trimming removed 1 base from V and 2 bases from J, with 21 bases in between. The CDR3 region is CASSQVLSSAVPAYEQYF. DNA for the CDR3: TGCGCCAGCAGCCAAGTTCTATCTTCGGCAGTTCCAGCCTACGAGCAGTACTTC.

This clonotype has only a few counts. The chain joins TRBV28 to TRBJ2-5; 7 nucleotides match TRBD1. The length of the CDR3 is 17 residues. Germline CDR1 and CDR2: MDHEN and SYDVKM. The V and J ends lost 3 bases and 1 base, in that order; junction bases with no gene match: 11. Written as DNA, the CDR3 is TGTGCCAGCAGTTTCCGGACAGGCCGAGGGGCCCAAGAGACCCAGTACTTC. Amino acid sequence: CASSFRTGRGAQETQYF.

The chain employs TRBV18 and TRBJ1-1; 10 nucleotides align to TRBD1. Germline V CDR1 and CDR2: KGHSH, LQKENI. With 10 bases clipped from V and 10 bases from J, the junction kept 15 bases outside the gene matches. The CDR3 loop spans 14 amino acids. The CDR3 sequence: CATFGTGAGSGAFF. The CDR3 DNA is TGTGCCACCTTTGGGACAGGGGCCGGTTCGGGAGCTTTCTTT.

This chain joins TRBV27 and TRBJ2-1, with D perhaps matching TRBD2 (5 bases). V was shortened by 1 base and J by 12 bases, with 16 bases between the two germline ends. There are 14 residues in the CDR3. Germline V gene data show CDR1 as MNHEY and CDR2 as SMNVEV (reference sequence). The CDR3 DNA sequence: TGTGCCAGCAGTTTATGGGCAGGCGGCGAGGGGCAGTTCTTC. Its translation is CASSLWAGGEGQFF.

The CDR3 sequence is CASSTGLAGSPPYEQYF. As DNA, the CDR3 is TGTGCCAGCAGCACTGGACTAGCGGGATCCCCCCCCTACGAGCAGTACTTC. This rearrangement joins TRBV7-2 to TRBJ2-7, with TRBD2 matching 12 bases. V shed 5 bases and J 2 bases; nucleotides not matched to a gene: 10. The CDR3 runs to 17 residues. Germline CDR1 is SGHTA and CDR2 is FQGNSA.

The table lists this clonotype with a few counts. CDR3 DNA: TGCGCCAGCAGCCAGGTCCGGGGGTACTACAATGAGCAGTTCTTC. Its translation is CASSQVRGYYNEQFF. The rearrangement joins TRBV4-3 to TRBJ2-1, with TRBD2 as a possible D gene (6 bases). The CDR3 totals 15 residues. Looked up from germline, CDR1 is LGHNA and CDR2 is YSLEER. Trimming cost V 3 bases and J 3 bases, with 12 bases left between them.

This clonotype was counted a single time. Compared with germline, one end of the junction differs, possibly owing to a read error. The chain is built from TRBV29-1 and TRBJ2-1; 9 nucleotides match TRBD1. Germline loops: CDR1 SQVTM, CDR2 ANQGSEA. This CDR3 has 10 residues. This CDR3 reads CSVPGQGLLF. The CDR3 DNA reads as TGCAGCGTGCCCGGACAGGGGCTCCTCTTC.

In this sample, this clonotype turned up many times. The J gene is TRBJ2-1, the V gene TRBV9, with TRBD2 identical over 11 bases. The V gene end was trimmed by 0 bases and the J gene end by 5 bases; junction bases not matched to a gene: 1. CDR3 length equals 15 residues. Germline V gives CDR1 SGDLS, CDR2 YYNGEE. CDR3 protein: CASSVGLAGHNEQFF. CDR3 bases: TGTGCCAGCAGCGTAGGACTAGCGGGACACAATGAGCAGTTCTTC.

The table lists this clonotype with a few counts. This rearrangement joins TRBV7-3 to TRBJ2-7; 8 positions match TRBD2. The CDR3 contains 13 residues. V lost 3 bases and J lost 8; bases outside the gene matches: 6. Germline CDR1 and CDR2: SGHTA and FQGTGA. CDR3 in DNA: TGTGCCAGCAGCTTGGGTAGCGGGACGCAGCAGTACTTC. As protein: CASSLGSGTQQYF.

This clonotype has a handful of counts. CDR3 nucleotide sequence: TGTGCCAGCAGTGGAGGACCCGAGTCCTACGAGCAGTACTTC. This codes for CASSGGPESYEQYF. The chain couples TRBV2 to TRBJ2-7, with unresolved D. The germline V gene has CDR1 SNHLY and CDR2 FYNNEI. Trimming removed 4 bases from V and 1 base from J, with 11 bases in between. CDR3 length equals 14 residues.